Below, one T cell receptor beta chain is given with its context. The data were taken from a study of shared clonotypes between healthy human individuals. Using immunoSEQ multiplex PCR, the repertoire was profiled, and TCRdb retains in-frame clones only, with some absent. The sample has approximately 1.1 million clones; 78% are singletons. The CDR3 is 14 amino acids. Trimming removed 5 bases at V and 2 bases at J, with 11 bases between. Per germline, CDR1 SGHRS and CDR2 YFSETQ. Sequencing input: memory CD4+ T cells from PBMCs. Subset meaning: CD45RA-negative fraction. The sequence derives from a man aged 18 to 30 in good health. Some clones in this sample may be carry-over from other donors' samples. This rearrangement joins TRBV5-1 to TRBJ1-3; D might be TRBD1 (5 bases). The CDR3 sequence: CASRPGLTGNTIYF. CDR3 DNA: TGCGCCAGCAGACCGGGACTCACTGGAAACACCATATATTTT.